Reported below is one TCR beta chain. As yet, its antigen is unknown. These data are taken from a study of T cells in Graves' hyperthyroidism and ophthalmopathy. Graves' hyperthyroidism is called stable when ophthalmopathy does not progress within 18 months. Amplified TCR beta CDR3 regions came from RNA transcripts. HTBI primers were the set used in a first-round RT-PCR of the TCR CDR3. TCRdb reprocessed the multiplex PCR reads via MiXCR and lists one record per CDR3 protein. The sample consists of about 560,000 distinct CDR3 sequences, roughly a sixth of them appearing once. Study-wide findings and caveats: Onset of ophthalmopathy came a median 6.5 months after the model predicted it.

Germline V gene data show CDR1 as SGHRS and CDR2 as YFSETQ. Trimming at V came to 2 bases and at J to 0 bases, leaving 11 bases not matched to a gene. The CDR3 has 18 residues. This receptor was taken from a woman under 30 with Graves' hyperthyroidism. Sequenced material: blood. The V gene is TRBV5-1, the J gene TRBJ2-1; 7 nucleotides match TRBD2. CDR3 nucleotide sequence: TGCGCCAGCAGCTTCCGGGGGAGGGCCGGAGGCTCCTACAATGAGCAGTTCTTC. Translating gives CASSFRGRAGGSYNEQFF.